This TCR beta chain is from a study of shared T cell receptors in the human thymus. The CDR3 runs to 15 residues. Losses at the gene ends were 4 bases for V and 2 bases for J; bases not matched to a gene: 7. Germline loops: CDR1 SEHNR, CDR2 FQNEAQ (reference sequence). Some clones are missing from TCRdb's copy, which holds only in-frame ones; the method was immunoSEQ multiplex PCR. This sample has about 660,000 clones, with roughly 88% found just once. The data also belong to a second study, concerning human thymus T cells. In that study: Donation came from healthy Finnish infants having corrective surgery for congenital heart defects. It was from resections taken during corrective heart surgery that the thymus tissue came. Across thymic and blood repertoires, the usage of V and J genes appeared to be biased. Related work showed strongly overlapping thymic repertoires across unrelated individuals.

The clonotype comes from a boy younger than two with a congenital heart defect. The chain joins TRBV7-9 to TRBJ2-7; 8 bases are a match to TRBD1. The source material was thymocytes. This CDR3 is CASSSHRGATYEQYF. For the CDR3, the DNA is TGTGCCAGCAGCTCCCACAGGGGGGCTACCTACGAGCAGTACTTC.